Included here is one T cell receptor beta chain sequence, with context. Its antigen remains unidentified. There are no base qualities to consult, and no much larger clone falls within one base. These data belong to a study of blood T cells in healthy people across ages (dated by TCRdb to between 2014 and 2017). Background for the entire study: Template switching captured roughly one uniquely barcoded TCR beta cDNA molecule per two T cells in model experiments. To track age-related changes in TCR beta repertoire diversity, the study relied on deep sequencing normalized with unique cDNA molecular identifiers. The donors were divided into four age groups: young (average around 16 years), middle-aged (about 41), aged (around 59) and long-lived (82). To avoid experimental bias, donors of different ages were randomly spread across the sequencing lanes. For two donors (one aged 18 to 29 and one aged 80 or older), the study analyzed two additional independent replicas of 1 million unique cDNA reads from the same blood draw.

The approximately 41 donors, aged roughly 6 to 90 years, were systemically healthy Caucasian individuals from Russia. Approximately 10 milliliters of peripheral blood were collected from each donor into EDTA-treated Vacutainer tubes. Ficoll-Paque density-gradient centrifugation was used to isolate PBMCs, with at least 7 million obtained per sample. Trizol reagent was used to extract total RNA from the PBMCs, yielding at least 6 micrograms per sample. Naive CD45RAhigh/CD27high T cell percentages were measured by flow cytometry on a PBMC aliquot from every donor. Including the terminal cysteine and phenylalanine, the CDR3 comprises 16 residues. Only the CDR3 DNA stays, 48 bases, in frame from base 1. CDR1 and CDR2 are read off the germline V gene as MDHEN and SYDVKM. Findings and caveats that apply to the study as a whole: Because profiling used bulk unsorted PBMCs, naive and antigen-experienced compartments could not be compared conclusively. Compared with the aged group, more naive CD4+ T cells, fewer expanded clones and increased TCR diversity were shown by the long-lived group, suggesting age selection. The percentage of naive T cells measured by flow cytometry correlated strongly with observed TCR beta diversity. As age increased, observed TCR beta diversity per million T cells dropped in a roughly linear way, and a significant reduction was already evident by age roughly 36. Total diversity estimates from one million sequenced T cells were considered lower bounds and underestimates. Because the CMV infection status of the donors was unknown, age-related changes in expanded clonotypes may potentially have been confounded.

The method behind the library was 5' RACE. For sequencing, an Illumina HiSeq 2500 was employed. A second PCR of about 6 to 11 cycles was performed with a sample-barcoded 5' primer and a J-beta primer mix. Each TCR beta cDNA molecule received a unique molecular identifier from a template-switch 5' adaptor carrying 12 random nucleotides. Each sample yielded at least 3 million CDR3-containing paired-end reads. All of the RNA was converted into first-strand cDNA using the Mint cDNA synthesis kit, with a TRBC-specific oligonucleotide serving as the primer. After uracil-DNA glycosylase treatment, a first 18-cycle PCR used universal primers M1SS and BC2_uni_R on all cDNA. In the authors' own workflow: For normalization, 1 million high-quality reads were randomly selected from each sample, with every read carrying a distinct molecular identifier. Instead of being binned into consensus sequences, reads that shared molecular identifiers were thrown out. CDR3 identification, clonotype clustering and error correction used MiTCR with a Q25 quality threshold and the strictest error-elimination algorithm. A nonparametric unseen species model with Euler transformation was used to estimate a lower bound on total TCR beta diversity. The public sequencing data were trimmed at Q25 with fastp and processed into clonotypes with MiXCR by TCRdb, which kept only in-frame beta chains. Rows matching on CDR3 protein sequence are summarized as one entry with the most common DNA and genes. In this record, the V and J calls reflect TCRdb's handling and not the investigators' own analysis. Counted in this sample were around 800,000 distinct CDR3 sequences; approximately 44% of them appeared once. Of the sample, approximately 19% is held by the ten largest clones.

The sequenced sample consisted of blood. The receptor was derived from a man aged 55-75 years in good health. The rearrangement combines TRBV28 with TRBJ2-1; possibly the D gene is TRBD1, per 6 matching bases. The end of the DNA aligns better with TRBJ2-7, so the J call may be wrong. For the CDR3, the sequence is CASSSRTVGSYNEQYF. The base sequence is TGTGCCAGCAGCTCCAGGACAGTGGGATCCTACAATGAGCAGTACTTC.